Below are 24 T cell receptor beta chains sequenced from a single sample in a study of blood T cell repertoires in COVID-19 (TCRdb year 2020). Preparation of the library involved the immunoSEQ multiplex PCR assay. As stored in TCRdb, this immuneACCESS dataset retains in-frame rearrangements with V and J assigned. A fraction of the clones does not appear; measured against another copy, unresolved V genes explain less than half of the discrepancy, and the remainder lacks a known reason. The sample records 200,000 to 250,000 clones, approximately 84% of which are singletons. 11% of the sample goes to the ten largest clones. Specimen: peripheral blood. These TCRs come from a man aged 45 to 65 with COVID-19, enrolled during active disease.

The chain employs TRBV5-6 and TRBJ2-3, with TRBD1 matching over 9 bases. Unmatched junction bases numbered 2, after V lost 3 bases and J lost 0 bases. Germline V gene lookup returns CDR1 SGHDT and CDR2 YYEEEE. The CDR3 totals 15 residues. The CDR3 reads CASSWGQGSTDTQYF. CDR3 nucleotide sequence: TGTGCCAGCAGCTGGGGACAGGGAAGCACAGATACGCAGTATTTT.

DNA of the CDR3: TGTGCCAGCTCACCAGGTCCAGGGAAGGATTCACCCCTCCACTTT. Protein sequence: CASSPGPGKDSPLHF. The chain uses TRBV18 and TRBJ1-6, with D possibly TRBD1 on 5 matching bases. The germline V and J ends were trimmed by 2 bases and 8 bases, with 13 bases remaining between them. The germline V gene has CDR1 KGHSH and CDR2 LQKENI. The length of the CDR3 is 15 residues.

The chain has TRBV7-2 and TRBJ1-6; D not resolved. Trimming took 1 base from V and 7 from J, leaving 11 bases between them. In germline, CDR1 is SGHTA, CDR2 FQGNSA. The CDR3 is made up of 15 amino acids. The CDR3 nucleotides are TGTGCCAGCAGCTTAGTTCGTAGAGGAAATTCACCCCTCCACTTT. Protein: CASSLVRRGNSPLHF.

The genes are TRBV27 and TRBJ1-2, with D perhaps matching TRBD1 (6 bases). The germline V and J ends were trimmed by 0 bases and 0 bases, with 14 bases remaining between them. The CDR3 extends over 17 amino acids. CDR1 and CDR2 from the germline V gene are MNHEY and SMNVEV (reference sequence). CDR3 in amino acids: CASSLSGQTLTNYGYTF. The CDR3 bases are TGTGCCAGCAGTTTATCCGGACAGACTCTTACTAACTATGGCTACACCTTC.

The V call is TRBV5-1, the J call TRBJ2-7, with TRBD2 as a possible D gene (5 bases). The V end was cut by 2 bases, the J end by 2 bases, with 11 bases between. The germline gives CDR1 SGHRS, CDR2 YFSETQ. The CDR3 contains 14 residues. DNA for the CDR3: TGCGCCAGCAGCTTTGTGGGAGACACCTACGAGCAGTACTTC. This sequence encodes CASSFVGDTYEQYF.

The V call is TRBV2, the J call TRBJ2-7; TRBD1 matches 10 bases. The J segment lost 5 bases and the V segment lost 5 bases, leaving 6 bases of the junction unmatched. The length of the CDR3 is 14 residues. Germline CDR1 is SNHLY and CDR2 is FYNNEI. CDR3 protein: CASSPGTGVHEQYF. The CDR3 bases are TGTGCCAGCAGTCCCGGGACAGGGGTCCACGAGCAGTACTTC. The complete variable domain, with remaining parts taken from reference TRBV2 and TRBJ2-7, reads EPEVTQTPSHQVTQMGQEVILRCVPISNHLYFYWYRQILGQKVEFLVSFYNNEISEKSEIFDDQFSVERPDGSNFTLKIRSTKLEDSAMYFCASSPGTGVHEQYFGPGTRLTVT.

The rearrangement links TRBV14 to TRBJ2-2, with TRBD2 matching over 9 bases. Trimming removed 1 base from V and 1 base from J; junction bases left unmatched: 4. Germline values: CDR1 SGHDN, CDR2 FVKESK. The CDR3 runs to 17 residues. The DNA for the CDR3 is TGTGCCAGCAGCCAAGTGGGTAGCGGGAGGAACACCGGGGAGCTGTTTTTT. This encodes CASSQVGSGRNTGELFF.

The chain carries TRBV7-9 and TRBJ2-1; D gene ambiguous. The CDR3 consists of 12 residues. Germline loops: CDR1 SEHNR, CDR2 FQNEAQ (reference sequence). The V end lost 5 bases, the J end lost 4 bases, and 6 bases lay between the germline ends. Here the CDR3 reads CASSPLYNEQFF. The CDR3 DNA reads TGTGCCAGCAGCCCCTTATACAATGAGCAGTTCTTC.

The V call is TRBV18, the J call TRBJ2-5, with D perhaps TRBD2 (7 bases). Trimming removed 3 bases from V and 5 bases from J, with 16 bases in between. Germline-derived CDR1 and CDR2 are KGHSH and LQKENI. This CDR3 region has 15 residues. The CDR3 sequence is CASSPPPGGSETQYF. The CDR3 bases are TGTGCCAGCTCACCCCCCCCGGGGGGCTCGGAGACCCAGTACTTC. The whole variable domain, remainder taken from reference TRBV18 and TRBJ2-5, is NAGVMQNPRHLVRRRGQEARLRCSPMKGHSHVYWYRQLPEEGLKFMVYLQKENIIDESGMPKERFSAEFPKEGPSILRIQQVVRGDSAAYFCASSPPPGGSETQYFGPGTRLLVL.

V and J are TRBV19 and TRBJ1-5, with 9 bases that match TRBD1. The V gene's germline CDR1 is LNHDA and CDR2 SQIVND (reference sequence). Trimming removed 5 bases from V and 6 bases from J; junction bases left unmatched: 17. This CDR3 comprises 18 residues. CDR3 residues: CASSLHPGQGHRGQPQHF. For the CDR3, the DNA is TGTGCCAGTAGTCTTCACCCGGGACAGGGCCACAGGGGTCAGCCCCAGCATTTT.

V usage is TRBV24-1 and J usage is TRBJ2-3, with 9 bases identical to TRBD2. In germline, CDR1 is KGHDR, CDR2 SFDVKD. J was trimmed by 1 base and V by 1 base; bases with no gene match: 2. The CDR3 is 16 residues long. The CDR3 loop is CATSDFQRGGTDTQYF. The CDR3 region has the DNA TGTGCCACCAGTGATTTCCAGCGGGGGGGCACAGATACGCAGTATTTT.

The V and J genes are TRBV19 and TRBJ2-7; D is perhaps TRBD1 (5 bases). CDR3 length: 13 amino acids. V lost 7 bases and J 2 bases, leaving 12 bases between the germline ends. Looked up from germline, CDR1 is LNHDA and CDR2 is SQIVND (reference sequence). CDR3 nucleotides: TGTGCCAGTACGGACACCCTTACCTACGAGCAGTACTTC. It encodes CASTDTLTYEQYF.

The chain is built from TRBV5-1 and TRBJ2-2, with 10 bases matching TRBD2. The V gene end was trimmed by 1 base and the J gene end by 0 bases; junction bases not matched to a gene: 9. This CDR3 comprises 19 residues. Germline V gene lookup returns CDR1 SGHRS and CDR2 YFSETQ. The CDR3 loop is CASSLRASGGTSNTGELFF. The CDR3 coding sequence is TGCGCCAGCAGCTTGAGGGCTAGCGGGGGAACATCGAACACCGGGGAGCTGTTTTTT.

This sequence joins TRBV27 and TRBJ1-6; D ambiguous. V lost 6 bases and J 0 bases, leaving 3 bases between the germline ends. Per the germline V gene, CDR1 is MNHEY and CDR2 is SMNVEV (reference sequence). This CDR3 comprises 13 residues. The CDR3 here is CASRSSYNSPLHF. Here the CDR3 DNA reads TGTGCCAGCAGGAGCTCCTATAATTCACCCCTCCACTTT.

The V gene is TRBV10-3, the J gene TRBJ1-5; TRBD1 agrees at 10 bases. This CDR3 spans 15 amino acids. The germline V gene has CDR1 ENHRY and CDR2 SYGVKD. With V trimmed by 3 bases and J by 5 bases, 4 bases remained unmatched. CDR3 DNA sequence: TGTGCCATCAGTGAAGGGGACAGGGGCGATCAGCCCCAGCATTTT. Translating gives CAISEGDRGDQPQHF.

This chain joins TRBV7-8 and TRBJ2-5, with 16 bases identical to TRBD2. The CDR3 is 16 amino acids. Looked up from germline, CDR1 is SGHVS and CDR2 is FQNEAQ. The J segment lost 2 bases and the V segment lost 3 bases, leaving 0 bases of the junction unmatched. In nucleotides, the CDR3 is TGTGCCAGCAGCTTGGGACTAGCGGGAGGGCAAGAGACCCAGTACTTC. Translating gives CASSLGLAGGQETQYF.

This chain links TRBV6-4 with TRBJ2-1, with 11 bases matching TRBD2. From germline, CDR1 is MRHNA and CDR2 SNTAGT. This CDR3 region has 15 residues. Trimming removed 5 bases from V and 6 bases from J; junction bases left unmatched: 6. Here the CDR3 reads CASSPTSGSANEQFF. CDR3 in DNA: TGTGCCAGCAGTCCTACTAGCGGGAGTGCCAATGAGCAGTTCTTC.

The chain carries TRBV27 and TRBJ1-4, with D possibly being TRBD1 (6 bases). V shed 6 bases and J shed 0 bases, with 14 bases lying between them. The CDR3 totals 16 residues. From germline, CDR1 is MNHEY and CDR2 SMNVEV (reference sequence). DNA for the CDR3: TGTGCCAGCAGCCTGACAGGATGGGCAACTAATGAAAAACTGTTTTTT. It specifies CASSLTGWATNEKLFF.

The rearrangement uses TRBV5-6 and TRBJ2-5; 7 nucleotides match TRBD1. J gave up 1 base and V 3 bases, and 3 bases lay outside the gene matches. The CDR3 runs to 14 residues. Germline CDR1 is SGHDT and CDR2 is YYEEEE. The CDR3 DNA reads TGTGCCAGCAGCTGGGGACAGCCCCAAGAGACCCAGTACTTC. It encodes CASSWGQPQETQYF.

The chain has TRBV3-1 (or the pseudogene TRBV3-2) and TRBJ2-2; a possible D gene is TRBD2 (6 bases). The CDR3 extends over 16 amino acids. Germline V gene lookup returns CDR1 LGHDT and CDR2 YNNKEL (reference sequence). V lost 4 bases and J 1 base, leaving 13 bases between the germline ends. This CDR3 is CASSPLRLENTGELFF. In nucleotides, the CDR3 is TGTGCCAGCAGCCCCCTTCGACTAGAGAACACCGGGGAGCTGTTTTTT.

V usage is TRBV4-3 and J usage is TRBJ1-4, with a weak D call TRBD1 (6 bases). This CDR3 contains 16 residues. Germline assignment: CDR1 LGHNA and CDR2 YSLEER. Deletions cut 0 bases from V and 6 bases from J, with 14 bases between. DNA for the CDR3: TGCGCCAGCAGCCAAGATCAAACAGGGAGATATGAAAAACTGTTTTTT. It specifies CASSQDQTGRYEKLFF.

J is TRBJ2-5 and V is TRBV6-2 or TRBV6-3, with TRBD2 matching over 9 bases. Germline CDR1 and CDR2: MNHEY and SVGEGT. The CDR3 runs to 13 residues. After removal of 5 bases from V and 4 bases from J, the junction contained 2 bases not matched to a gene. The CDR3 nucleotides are TGTGCCAGCAGTACAGCGGGAGGAGAGACCCAGTACTTC. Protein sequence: CASSTAGGETQYF.

In nucleotides, the CDR3 is TGTGCCTGGAGTCCACCGCCGGCGGTGGACACCGGGGAGCTGTTTTTT. Its translation is CAWSPPPAVDTGELFF. The genes are TRBV30 and TRBJ2-2, with D uncertain. The V end was cut by 2 bases, the J end by 3 bases, with 16 bases between. The germline V gene has CDR1 GTSNPN and CDR2 SVGIG (reference sequence). The CDR3 is 16 residues long. Full variable domain (remainder filled in from reference TRBV30 and TRBJ2-2): SQTIHQWPATLVQPVGSPLSLECTVEGTSNPNLYWYRQAAGRGLQLLFYSVGIGQISSEVPQNLSASRPQDRQFILSSKKLLLSDSGFYLCAWSPPPAVDTGELFFGEGSRLTVL.

The CDR3: CASSSGTSGRGETQYF. CDR3 coding DNA: TGTGCCAGCAGCTCCGGGACTAGCGGGAGAGGAGAGACCCAGTACTTC. The gene calls are TRBV7-9 and TRBJ2-5; 14 nucleotides agree with TRBD2. Germline assignment: CDR1 SEHNR and CDR2 FQNEAQ (reference sequence). This CDR3 is 16 amino acids long. V lost 4 bases, J lost 4 bases, and 5 bases stayed unmatched.